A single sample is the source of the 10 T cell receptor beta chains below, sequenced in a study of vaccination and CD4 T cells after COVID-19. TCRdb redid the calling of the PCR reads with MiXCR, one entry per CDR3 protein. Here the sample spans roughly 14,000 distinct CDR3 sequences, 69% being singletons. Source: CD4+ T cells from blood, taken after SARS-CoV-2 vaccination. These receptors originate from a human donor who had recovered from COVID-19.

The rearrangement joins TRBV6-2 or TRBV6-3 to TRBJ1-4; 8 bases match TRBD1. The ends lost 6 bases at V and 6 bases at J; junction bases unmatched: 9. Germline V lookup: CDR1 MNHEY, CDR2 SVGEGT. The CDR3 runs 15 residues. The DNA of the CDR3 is TGTGCCAGCAGCAGGGACAGGACGAACGATGAAAAACTGTTTTTT. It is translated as CASSRDRTNDEKLFF.

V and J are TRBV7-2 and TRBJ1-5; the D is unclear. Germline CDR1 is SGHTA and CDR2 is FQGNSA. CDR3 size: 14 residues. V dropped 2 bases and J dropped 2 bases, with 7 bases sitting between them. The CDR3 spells CASSLSLGNQPQHF. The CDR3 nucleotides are TGTGCCAGCAGCTTAAGCCTGGGCAATCAGCCCCAGCATTTT. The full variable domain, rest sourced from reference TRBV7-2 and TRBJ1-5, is GAGVSQSPSNKVTEKGKDVELRCDPISGHTALYWYRQSLGQGLEFLIYFQGNSAPDKSGLPSDRFSAERTGGSVSTLTIQRTQQEDSAVYLCASSLSLGNQPQHFGDGTRLSIL.

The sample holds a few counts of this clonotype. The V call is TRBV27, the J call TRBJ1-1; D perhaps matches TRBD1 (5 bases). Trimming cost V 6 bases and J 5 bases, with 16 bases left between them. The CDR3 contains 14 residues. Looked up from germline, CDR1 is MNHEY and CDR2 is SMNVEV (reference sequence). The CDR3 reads CASRPPGGGTEAFF. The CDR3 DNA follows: TGTGCCAGCAGGCCCCCGGGGGGGGGAACTGAAGCTTTCTTT.

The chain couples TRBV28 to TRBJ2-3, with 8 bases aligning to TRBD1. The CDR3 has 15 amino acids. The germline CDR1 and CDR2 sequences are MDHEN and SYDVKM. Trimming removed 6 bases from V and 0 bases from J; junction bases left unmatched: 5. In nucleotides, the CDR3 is TGTGCCAGCAGCGAGACAGGGGTTAGCACAGATACGCAGTATTTT. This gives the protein CASSETGVSTDTQYF.

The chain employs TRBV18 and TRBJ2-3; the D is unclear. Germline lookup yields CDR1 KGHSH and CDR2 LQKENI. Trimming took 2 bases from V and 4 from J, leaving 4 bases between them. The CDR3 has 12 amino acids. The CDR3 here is CASSPAADTQYF. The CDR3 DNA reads TGTGCCAGCTCACCAGCTGCAGATACGCAGTATTTT. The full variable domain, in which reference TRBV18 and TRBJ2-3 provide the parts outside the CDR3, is NAGVMQNPRHLVRRRGQEARLRCSPMKGHSHVYWYRQLPEEGLKFMVYLQKENIIDESGMPKERFSAEFPKEGPSILRIQQVVRGDSAAYFCASSPAADTQYFGPGTRLTVL.

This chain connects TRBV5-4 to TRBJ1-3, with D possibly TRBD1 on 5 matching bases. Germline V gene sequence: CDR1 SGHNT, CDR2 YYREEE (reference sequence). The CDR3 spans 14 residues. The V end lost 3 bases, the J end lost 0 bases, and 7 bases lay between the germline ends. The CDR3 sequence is CASSSDISGNTIYF. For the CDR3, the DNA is TGTGCCAGCAGCTCGGACATCTCTGGAAACACCATATATTTT.

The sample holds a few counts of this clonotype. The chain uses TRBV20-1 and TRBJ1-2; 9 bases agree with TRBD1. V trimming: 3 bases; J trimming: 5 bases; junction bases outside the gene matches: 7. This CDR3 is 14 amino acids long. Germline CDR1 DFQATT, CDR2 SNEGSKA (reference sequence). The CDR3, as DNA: TGCAGTGCTAGCCCGGGACAGGGAATATATGGCTACACCTTC. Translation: CSASPGQGIYGYTF.

The CDR3 DNA follows: TGTGCCAGCAGTGAACTTGCGGGGAGCTACGAGCAGTACTTC. Protein: CASSELAGSYEQYF. This chain uses TRBV6-1 with TRBJ2-7, with D possibly TRBD2 on 6 matching bases. CDR3 length equals 14 residues. Trimming removed 2 bases at V and 3 bases at J, with 11 bases between. CDR1 is MNHNS, CDR2 SASEGT, per germline.

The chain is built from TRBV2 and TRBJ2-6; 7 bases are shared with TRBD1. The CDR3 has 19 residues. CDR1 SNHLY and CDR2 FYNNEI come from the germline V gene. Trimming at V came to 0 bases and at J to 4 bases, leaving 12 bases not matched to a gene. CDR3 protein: CASSEALWAGGTGANVLTF. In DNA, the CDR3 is TGTGCCAGCAGTGAAGCGCTTTGGGCAGGGGGAACGGGGGCCAACGTCCTGACTTTC.

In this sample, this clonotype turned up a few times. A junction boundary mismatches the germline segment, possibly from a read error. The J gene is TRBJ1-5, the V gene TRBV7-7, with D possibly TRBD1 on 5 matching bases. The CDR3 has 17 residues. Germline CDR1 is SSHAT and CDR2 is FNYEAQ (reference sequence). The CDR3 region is CASSLGAGEASNQPQHF. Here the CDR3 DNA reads TGTGCTAGCAGCTTAGGCGCGGGGGAGGCTAGCAATCAGCCCCAGCATTTT.